These 23 T cell receptor beta chains were sequenced from one sample in a study of TIL therapy for anti-PD-1-resistant metastatic lung cancer. This was the immunoSEQ v3 assay. The method was immunoSEQ multiplex PCR; TCRdb's version includes in-frame clones alone and lacks a portion of them. This sample has 52,000 or so clones; more than 80% occur once, and the top ten carry just under 3%. Documented time point: pre-treatment sample, taken before nivolumab and TIL therapy. The sequenced sample was blood, obtained at baseline. The receptors were gathered from a person between 30 and 80 years old with non-small cell lung cancer.

The V call is TRBV10-3, the J call TRBJ1-6; no definite D call. Germline CDR1 ENHRY, CDR2 SYGVKD. The CDR3 has 14 residues. The ends were cut back, 5 bases at V and 4 bases at J, with 9 bases in the middle. DNA for the CDR3: TGTGCCATCAGTCTTGAGGGATATAATTCACCCCTCCACTTT. It is translated as CAISLEGYNSPLHF.

The chain combines TRBV25-1 with TRBJ2-2; TRBD2 matches at 12 bases. CDR3 length: 16 amino acids. V shed 6 bases, J shed 6 bases, and the junction held 8 bases outside the gene matches. Germline CDR1 MGHDK, CDR2 SYGVNS. The CDR3 DNA reads as TGTGCCAGCAGAACCTCTAGCGGGAGGGCCCCCGGGGAGCTGTTTTTT. Residues: CASRTSSGRAPGELFF.

This chain connects TRBV18 to TRBJ2-7; no clear D. The CDR3 covers 15 residues. V was shortened by 3 bases and J by 3 bases, with 15 bases between the two germline ends. Germline V gives CDR1 KGHSH, CDR2 LQKENI. CDR3 coding DNA: TGTGCCAGCTCACCGCAGGAAGGGCCCGGCTACGAGCAGTACTTC. This codes for CASSPQEGPGYEQYF.

Notes on this clone: At one of its ends the junction is not consistent with the germline gene, which may arise from a read error. The genes are TRBV10-3 and TRBJ2-7; D remains unclear. Germline lookup yields CDR1 ENHRY and CDR2 SYGVKD. The CDR3 runs to 13 residues. This CDR3 reads CAVSDLSSYEQYF. The CDR3 nucleotides read TGTGCCGTCAGTGACTTAAGCTCCTACGAGCAGTACTTC.

The CDR3 coding sequence is TGCGCCAGCAGCTTGGAGACTTTAGGCACTGAGCAGTTCTTC. This codes for CASSLETLGTEQFF. The chain links TRBV5-1 to TRBJ2-1; D remains ambiguous. Trimming removed 0 bases from V and 9 bases from J, with 13 bases in between. The CDR3 spans 14 residues. The germline CDR1 and CDR2 sequences are SGHRS and YFSETQ.

The rearrangement joins TRBV13 to TRBJ2-3, with 10 bases matching TRBD1. J lost 1 base, V lost 5 bases, and 3 bases had no gene match. The CDR3 covers 15 residues. The germline CDR1 and CDR2 sequences are PRHDT and FYEKMQ (reference sequence). CDR3: CASSLGQGRTDTQYF. The CDR3 DNA is TGTGCCAGCAGCCTGGGACAGGGGCGCACAGATACGCAGTATTTT.

The chain couples TRBV10-1 to TRBJ1-2, with D unclear. The ends were cut back, 5 bases at V and 3 bases at J, with 10 bases in the middle. In germline, CDR1 is WNHNN, CDR2 SYGVQD (reference sequence). The CDR3 extends over 13 amino acids. The CDR3 reads CASSSYRHYGYTF. The CDR3 DNA sequence: TGCGCCAGCAGTTCATACAGACACTATGGCTACACCTTC.

The chain recombines TRBV29-1 with TRBJ2-1; 7 bases align to TRBD1. This CDR3 spans 12 amino acids. Germline lookup yields CDR1 SQVTM and CDR2 ANQGSEA. The ends lost 8 bases at V and 5 bases at J; junction bases unmatched: 6. The CDR3 sequence: CSSDRNNNEQFF. CDR3 DNA sequence: TGCAGCTCGGACAGGAATAACAATGAGCAGTTCTTC.

This clone counts as medium-sized. The chain has TRBV21-1 and TRBJ2-2. TRBV21-1 is designated a pseudogene. The CDR3 has 17 amino acids. This chain's CDR3 is CASNLGRKSVDTGELFF. CDR3 sequence (DNA): TGTGCCAGCAACCTAGGACGGAAGAGCGTCGACACCGGGGAGCTGTTTTTT.

V and J are TRBV4-1 and TRBJ1-5; 9 bases fit TRBD1. V shed 3 bases, J shed 4 bases, and the junction held 7 bases outside the gene matches. Germline V lookup: CDR1 MGHRA, CDR2 YSYEKL. The CDR3 sequence is 16 residues long. The CDR3 is CASSQRQGVENQPQHF. CDR3 nucleotide sequence: TGCGCCAGCAGCCAGAGACAGGGGGTAGAAAATCAGCCCCAGCATTTT.

This clone was counted a single time. The chain uses TRBV29-1 and TRBJ1-2; 9 bases map to TRBD1. Germline CDR1 is SQVTM and CDR2 is ANQGSEA. V shed 5 bases and J 2 bases; nucleotides not matched to a gene: 0. The CDR3 is 12 residues long. CDR3 DNA: TGCAGCGTTACAGGGGGCAACTATGGCTACACCTTC. It encodes CSVTGGNYGYTF. The whole variable domain, remainder taken from reference TRBV29-1 and TRBJ1-2, is SAVISQKPSRDICQRGTSLTIQCQVDSQVTMMFWYRQQPGQSLTLIATANQGSEATYESGFVIDKFPISRPNLTFSTLTVSNMSPEDSSIYLCSVTGGNYGYTFGSGTRLTVV.

The rearrangement links TRBV7-2 to TRBJ2-2; a possible D gene is TRBD2 (6 bases). Germline assignment: CDR1 SGHTA and CDR2 FQGNSA. The CDR3 sequence is 15 residues long. Trimming took off 5 bases at V and 4 bases at J, with 14 bases between the two ends. This chain's CDR3 is CASSPQWGVTGELFF. CDR3 DNA sequence: TGTGCCAGCAGCCCGCAGTGGGGGGTCACCGGGGAGCTGTTTTTT.

This chain uses TRBV5-1 with TRBJ2-7; a weak D match, TRBD2 (6 bases). Trimming took off 2 bases at V and 4 bases at J, with 10 bases between the two ends. The CDR3 has 13 residues. Germline CDR1 is SGHRS and CDR2 is YFSETQ. In DNA, the CDR3 is TGCGCCAGCAGCTTAGAGGGGAGGTACGAGCAGTACTTC. Protein: CASSLEGRYEQYF.

This chain joins TRBV15 and TRBJ2-1; TRBD2 might be the D (5 bases). This CDR3 has 13 residues. CDR1 LNHNV and CDR2 YYDKDF come from the germline V gene (reference sequence). With 1 base removed from V and 6 bases from J, the gap between germline ends came to 7 bases. This CDR3 is CATSRGSANEQFF. In DNA form, the CDR3 reads TGTGCCACCAGCAGAGGTAGCGCCAATGAGCAGTTCTTC.

This clone has just a few counts. V gene TRBV10-3 combines with J gene TRBJ2-7; TRBD1 is a possible D gene (5 bases). The CDR3 is 12 residues long. Trimming left V 7 bases short and J 2 bases short, with 9 bases between. The germline CDR1 and CDR2 sequences are ENHRY and SYGVKD. The CDR3 loop is CAIKGSTYEQYF. CDR3 nucleotide sequence: TGTGCCATCAAGGGGTCCACCTACGAGCAGTACTTC.

V is TRBV9 and J is TRBJ2-4, with 7 bases aligning to TRBD1. Germline CDR1 reads SGDLS; CDR2 reads YYNGEE. The V segment lost 0 bases and the J segment 10 bases; nucleotides outside the gene matches: 4. There are 13 residues in the CDR3. The CDR3 region has the DNA TGTGCCAGCAGCGTAGGGACAGGCCCTATTCAGTACTTC. It is translated as CASSVGTGPIQYF. Complete variable domain (other parts from reference TRBV9 and TRBJ2-4): DSGVTQTPKHLITATGQRVTLRCSPRSGDLSVYWYQQSLDQGLQFLIQYYNGEERAKGNILERFSAQQFPDLHSELNLSSLELGDSALYFCASSVGTGPIQYFGAGTRLSVL.

This clone was observed a few times. The gene calls are TRBV27 and TRBJ2-2, with TRBD2 matching over 9 bases. V shed 3 bases and J 4 bases; nucleotides not matched to a gene: 9. The CDR3 sequence is 17 residues long. Germline V gene lookup returns CDR1 MNHEY and CDR2 SMNVEV (reference sequence). DNA of the CDR3: TGTGCCAGCAGTTTGACAGCCGGACTAGCGTTCACCGGGGAGCTGTTTTTT. Translating it yields CASSLTAGLAFTGELFF.

The gene calls are TRBV28 and TRBJ2-5; 8 nucleotides agree with TRBD1. Germline V gene lookup returns CDR1 MDHEN and CDR2 SYDVKM. With V trimmed by 3 bases and J by 5 bases, 8 bases remained unmatched. This CDR3 region has 15 residues. The CDR3 nucleotides read TGTGCCAGCAGTTTTTTAGTGCAGGGGGCGGAGACCCAGTACTTC. This codes for CASSFLVQGAETQYF.

This rearrangement joins TRBV7-9 to TRBJ2-7; 7 bases line up with TRBD1. The CDR3 consists of 13 residues. J was trimmed by 3 bases and V by 5 bases; bases with no gene match: 4. Germline V gene sequence: CDR1 SEHNR, CDR2 FQNEAQ (reference sequence). CDR3 DNA: TGTGCCAGCAGCCGACAGGGAGACTACGAGCAGTACTTC. This codes for CASSRQGDYEQYF.

V is TRBV3-1 (or the pseudogene TRBV3-2) and J is TRBJ2-1; 14 nucleotides agree with TRBD2. V shed 1 base, J shed 0 bases, and the junction held 5 bases outside the gene matches. The germline gives CDR1 LGHDT, CDR2 YNNKEL (reference sequence). The CDR3 runs to 19 residues. This chain's CDR3 is CASSQGGLAGAFSYNEQFF. CDR3 sequence (DNA): TGTGCCAGCAGCCAAGGGGGACTAGCGGGAGCCTTCTCCTACAATGAGCAGTTCTTC.

The chain combines TRBV19 with TRBJ1-4; 7 bases are shared with TRBD1. Germline V CDR1 and CDR2: LNHDA, SQIVND (reference sequence). The junction had 7 bases not matched to a gene; V was cut back by 4 bases and J by 8 bases. There are 14 residues in the CDR3. The CDR3 protein is CASSNRGGGEKLFF. In nucleotides, the CDR3 is TGTGCCAGTAGTAACAGGGGCGGTGGAGAAAAACTGTTTTTT. Full variable domain (rest looked up from reference TRBV19 and TRBJ1-4): DGGITQSPKYLFRKEGQNVTLSCEQNLNHDAMYWYRQDPGQGLRLIYYSQIVNDFQKGDIAEGYSVSREKKESFPLTVTSAQKNPTAFYLCASSNRGGGEKLFFGSGTQLSVL.

This clone was observed a handful of times. The CDR3 here is CASSQAGLAGVGTGELFF. As DNA, the CDR3 is TGCGCCAGCAGCCAGGCCGGACTAGCGGGAGTGGGCACCGGGGAGCTGTTTTTT. The rearrangement joins TRBV4-1 to TRBJ2-2, with TRBD2 matching over 13 bases. The CDR3 runs to 18 residues. J lost 4 bases, V lost 3 bases, and 8 bases had no gene match. CDR1 and CDR2 (germline): MGHRA, YSYEKL.

The chain carries TRBV7-2 and TRBJ2-3, with 7 positions matching TRBD2. V shed 4 bases, J shed 6 bases, and the junction held 10 bases outside the gene matches. Germline CDR1 reads SGHTA; CDR2 reads FQGNSA. The CDR3 runs to 15 residues. The CDR3 DNA reads as TGTGCCAGCAGCTCACGGACTAGAATTTCGGATACGCAGTATTTT. Protein sequence: CASSSRTRISDTQYF.